The rows below give T cell receptor beta chains drawn from one sample of a study of blood T cell repertoires in COVID-19. Profiling relied on immunoSEQ multiplex PCR, and the TCRdb table lists in-frame clones only, not all of them. The sample yields approximately 320,000 clones, nearly 90% seen once. Sequencing used peripheral blood. Receptors were obtained from a woman aged 25 to 39 with COVID-19, enrolled during active disease. CDR3s include the opening cysteine and the closing phenylalanine or tryptophan. The D gene is left open where the match is weak.

NA,TRBJ1-5,TRBV10-3,CAISAGRDTHQPQHF
NA,TRBJ1-2,TRBV5-6,CASSSPRETEYYGYTF
NA,TRBJ2-3,TRBV5-1,CASSLSPSSDTQYF
NA,TRBJ2-7,TRBV12-3/TRBV12-4,CASSLTAYEQYF
TRBD2,TRBJ2-2,TRBV14,CASSLAGGPTGELFF
NA,TRBJ1-2,TRBV13,CASSPGRGYGYTF
NA,TRBJ2-7,TRBV10-2,CASSESRDWSYEQYF
NA,TRBJ1-2,TRBV4-1,CASRPEPGLYYGYTF
TRBD1,TRBJ2-7,TRBV5-5,CASFAGTAAYEQYF
NA,TRBJ2-2,TRBV10-1,CASSVVPTGELFF
NA,TRBJ2-7,TRBV7-8,CASTRNAGDNYYEQYF
TRBD2,TRBJ2-5,TRBV6-5,CASKGTSQETQYF
NA,TRBJ1-3,TRBV5-6,CASSTLSSGNTIYF
NA,TRBJ1-5,TRBV21-1,CASSKRPRDREGNQPQHF
NA,TRBJ2-5,TRBV12-3/TRBV12-4,CASSFSVVGTQYF
TRBD2,TRBJ2-1,TRBV6-5,CASSLTSGPYNEQFF
TRBD2,TRBJ2-7,TRBV2,CASTLAGGLGYEQYF
TRBD2,TRBJ2-4,TRBV4-2,CASSQDTQGGPGIQYF
NA,TRBJ1-1,TRBV5-1,CASSLAGSGPEAFF
TRBD1,TRBJ2-3,TRBV10-1,CASSYGTEPTDTQYF
TRBD2,TRBJ2-7,TRBV19,CASSSQTSGGARGSYEQYF
TRBD1,TRBJ1-3,TRBV5-4,CATSTGGGNTIYF
NA,TRBJ1-3,TRBV6-1,CASRGGYNGNTIYF
TRBD1,TRBJ1-2,TRBV6-5,CASRKYRGDGYTF
NA,TRBJ2-5,TRBV11-3,CASSLGGDWGQETQYF
NA,TRBJ1-3,TRBV18,CASSGGQYLSGNTIYF
NA,TRBJ1-2,TRBV2,CASKVREVYGYTF
NA,TRBJ1-2,TRBV3-1/TRBV3-2,CASSQSYNGVGEGYTF
NA,TRBJ1-3,TRBV6-6,CASSRSGGASGNTIYF
TRBD2,TRBJ2-5,TRBV7-2,CASSDKGSGTPQETQYF
TRBD2,TRBJ2-2,TRBV25-1,CASSAPGGGTSGTGELFF
NA,TRBJ2-2,TRBV7-2,CASSLYRESGELFF
NA,TRBJ1-1,TRBV30,CAWEAKRGTEAFF
NA,TRBJ1-1,TRBV7-2,CASSLLAGQNTEAFF
NA,TRBJ1-2,TRBV2,CASRTDSSGYTF
NA,TRBJ2-1,TRBV27,CASSTPTGINEQFF
TRBD2,TRBJ2-1,TRBV10-1,CASILRTSGELPYNEQFF
NA,TRBJ1-2,TRBV6-5,CASSPGYGGYTF
NA,TRBJ2-4,TRBV29-1,CSVAPTATNIQYF
NA,TRBJ2-1,TRBV5-1,CASYRSVNEQFF
NA,TRBJ2-3,TRBV7-6,CASSLAPGMGGTDTQYF